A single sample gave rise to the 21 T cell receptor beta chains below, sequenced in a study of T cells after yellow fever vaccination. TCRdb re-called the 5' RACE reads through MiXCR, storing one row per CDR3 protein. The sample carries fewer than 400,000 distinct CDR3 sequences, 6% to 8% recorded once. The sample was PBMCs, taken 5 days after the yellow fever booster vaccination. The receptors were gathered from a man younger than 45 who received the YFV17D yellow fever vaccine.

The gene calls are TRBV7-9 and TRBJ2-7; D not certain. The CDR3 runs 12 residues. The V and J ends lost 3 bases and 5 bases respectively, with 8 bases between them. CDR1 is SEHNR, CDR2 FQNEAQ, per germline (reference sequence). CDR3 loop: CASSFLTDEQYF. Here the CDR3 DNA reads TGTGCCAGCAGCTTCCTAACGGACGAGCAGTACTTC.

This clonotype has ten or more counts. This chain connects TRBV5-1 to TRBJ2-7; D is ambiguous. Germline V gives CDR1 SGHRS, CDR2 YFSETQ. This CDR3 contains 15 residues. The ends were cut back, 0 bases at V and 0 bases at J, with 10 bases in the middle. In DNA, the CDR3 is TGCGCCAGCAGCTTGGGTGGGAATCCCTCCTACGAGCAGTACTTC. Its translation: CASSLGGNPSYEQYF.

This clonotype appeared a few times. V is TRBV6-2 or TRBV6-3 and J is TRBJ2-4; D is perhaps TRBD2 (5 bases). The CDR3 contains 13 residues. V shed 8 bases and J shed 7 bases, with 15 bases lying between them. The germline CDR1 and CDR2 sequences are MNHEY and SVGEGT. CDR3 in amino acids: CASGATRGNIQYF. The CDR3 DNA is TGTGCCAGCGGAGCTACCCGCGGGAACATTCAGTACTTC.

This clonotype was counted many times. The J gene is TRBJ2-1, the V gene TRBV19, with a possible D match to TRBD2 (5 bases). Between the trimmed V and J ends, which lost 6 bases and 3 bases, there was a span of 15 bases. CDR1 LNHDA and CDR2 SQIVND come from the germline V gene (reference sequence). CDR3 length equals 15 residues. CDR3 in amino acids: CASSLGGLNYNEQFF. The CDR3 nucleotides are TGTGCCAGTAGCTTGGGCGGGCTTAACTACAATGAGCAGTTCTTC.

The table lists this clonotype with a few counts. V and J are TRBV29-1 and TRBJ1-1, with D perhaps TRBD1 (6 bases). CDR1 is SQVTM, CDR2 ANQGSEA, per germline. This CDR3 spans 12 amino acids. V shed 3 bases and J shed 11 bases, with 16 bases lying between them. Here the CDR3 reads CSVDRGRERAFF. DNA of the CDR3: TGCAGCGTTGACAGGGGCCGCGAGAGGGCTTTCTTT.

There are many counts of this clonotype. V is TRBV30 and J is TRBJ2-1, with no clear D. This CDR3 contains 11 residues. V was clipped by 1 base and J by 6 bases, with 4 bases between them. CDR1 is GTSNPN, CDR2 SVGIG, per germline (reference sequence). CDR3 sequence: CAWSDPNEQFF. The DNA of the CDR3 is TGTGCCTGGAGTGATCCCAATGAGCAGTTCTTC.

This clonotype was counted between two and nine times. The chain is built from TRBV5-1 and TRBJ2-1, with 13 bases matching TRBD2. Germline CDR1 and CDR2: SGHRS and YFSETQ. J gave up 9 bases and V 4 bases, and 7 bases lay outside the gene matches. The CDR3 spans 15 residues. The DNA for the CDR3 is TGCGCCAGCAGCCTGAGGACTAGCGGGAGAAGTGAGCAGTTCTTC. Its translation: CASSLRTSGRSEQFF.

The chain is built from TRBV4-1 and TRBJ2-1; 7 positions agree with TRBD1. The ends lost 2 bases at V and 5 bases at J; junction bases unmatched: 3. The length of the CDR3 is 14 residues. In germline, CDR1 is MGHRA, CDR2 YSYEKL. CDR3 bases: TGCGCCAGCAGCCAACTTACAGGGGACAATGAGCAGTTCTTC. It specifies CASSQLTGDNEQFF.

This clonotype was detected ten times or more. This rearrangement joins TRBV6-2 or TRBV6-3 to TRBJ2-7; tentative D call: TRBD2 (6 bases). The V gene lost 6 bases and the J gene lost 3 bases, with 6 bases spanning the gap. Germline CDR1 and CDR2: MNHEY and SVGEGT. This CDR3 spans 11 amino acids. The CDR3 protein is CASRDYYEQYF. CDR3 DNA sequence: TGTGCCAGCAGGGACTACTACGAGCAGTACTTC.

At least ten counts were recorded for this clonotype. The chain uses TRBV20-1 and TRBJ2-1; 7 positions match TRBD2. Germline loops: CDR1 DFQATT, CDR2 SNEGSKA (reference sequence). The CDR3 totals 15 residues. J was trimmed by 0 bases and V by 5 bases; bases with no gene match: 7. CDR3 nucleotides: TGCAGTGCTTGGACCCTAGCGGACTCCTACAATGAGCAGTTCTTC. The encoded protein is CSAWTLADSYNEQFF.

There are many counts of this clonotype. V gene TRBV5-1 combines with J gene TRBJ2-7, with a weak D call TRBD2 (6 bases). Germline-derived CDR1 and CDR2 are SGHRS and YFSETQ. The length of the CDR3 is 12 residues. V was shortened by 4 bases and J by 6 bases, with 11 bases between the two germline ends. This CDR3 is CASSPDGGEQYF. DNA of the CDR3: TGCGCCAGCAGCCCGGACGGGGGCGAGCAGTACTTC.

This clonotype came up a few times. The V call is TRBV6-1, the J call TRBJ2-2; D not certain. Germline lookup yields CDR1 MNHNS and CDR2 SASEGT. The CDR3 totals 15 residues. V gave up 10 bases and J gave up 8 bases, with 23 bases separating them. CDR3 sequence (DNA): TGTGCCACCCTAGACAAAACGAAGGCTGGGGGGGAGCTGTTTTTT. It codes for CATLDKTKAGGELFF.

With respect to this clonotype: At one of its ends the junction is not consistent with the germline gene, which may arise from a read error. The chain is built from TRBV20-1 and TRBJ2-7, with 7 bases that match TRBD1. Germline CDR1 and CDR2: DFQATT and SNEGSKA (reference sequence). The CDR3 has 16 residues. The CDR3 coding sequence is TGCTGTGCTTCACATGACAGGGTAACAACCCCAAGCGAGCAGTACTTC. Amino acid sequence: CCASHDRVTTPSEQYF.

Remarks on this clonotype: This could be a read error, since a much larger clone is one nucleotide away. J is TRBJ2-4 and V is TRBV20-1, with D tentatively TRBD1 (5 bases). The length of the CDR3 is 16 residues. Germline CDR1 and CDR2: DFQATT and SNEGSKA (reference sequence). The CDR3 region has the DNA TGCTGTGCTAGAGATATCCAGGGTGGAACCAAAAACATTCAGTACTTC. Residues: CCARDIQGGTKNIQYF.

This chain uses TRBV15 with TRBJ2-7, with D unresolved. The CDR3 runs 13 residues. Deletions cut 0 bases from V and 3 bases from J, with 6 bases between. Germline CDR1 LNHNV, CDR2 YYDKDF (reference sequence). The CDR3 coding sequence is TGTGCCACCAGCAGAGACAGCTACTACGAGCAGTACTTC. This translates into CATSRDSYYEQYF.

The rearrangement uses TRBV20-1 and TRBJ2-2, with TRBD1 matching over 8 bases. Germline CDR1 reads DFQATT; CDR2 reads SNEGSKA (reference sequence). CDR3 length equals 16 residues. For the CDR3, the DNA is TGCTGCGCCAACGGACAGGGATCGTTGAACACCGGGGAGCTGTTTTTT. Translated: CCANGQGSLNTGELFF.

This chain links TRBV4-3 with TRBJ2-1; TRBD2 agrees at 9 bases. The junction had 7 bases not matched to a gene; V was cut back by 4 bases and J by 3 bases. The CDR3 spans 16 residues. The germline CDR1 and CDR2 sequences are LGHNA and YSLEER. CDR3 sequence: CASSPLTSGHYNEQFF. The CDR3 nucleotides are TGCGCCAGCAGCCCGTTGACTAGCGGCCACTACAATGAGCAGTTCTTC.

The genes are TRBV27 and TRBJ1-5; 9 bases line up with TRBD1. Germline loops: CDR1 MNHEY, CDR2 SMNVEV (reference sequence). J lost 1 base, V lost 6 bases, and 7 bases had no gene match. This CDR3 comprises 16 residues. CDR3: CASSITGGRSNQPQHF. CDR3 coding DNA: TGTGCCAGCAGCATCACAGGGGGCAGGAGCAATCAGCCCCAGCATTTT.

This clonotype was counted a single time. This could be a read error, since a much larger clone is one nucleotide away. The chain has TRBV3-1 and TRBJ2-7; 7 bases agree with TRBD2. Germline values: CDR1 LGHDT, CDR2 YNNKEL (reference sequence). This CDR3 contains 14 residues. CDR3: CASSLRDYTYELYF. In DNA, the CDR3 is TGTGCCAGCAGTCTACGGGACTACACCTACGAGCTGTACTTC.

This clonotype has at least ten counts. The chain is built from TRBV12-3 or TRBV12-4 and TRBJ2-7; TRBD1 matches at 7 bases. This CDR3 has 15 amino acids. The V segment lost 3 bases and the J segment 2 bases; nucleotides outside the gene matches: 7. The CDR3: CASSLRTGEPYEQYF. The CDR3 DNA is TGTGCCAGCAGTTTGAGGACAGGCGAACCCTACGAGCAGTACTTC.

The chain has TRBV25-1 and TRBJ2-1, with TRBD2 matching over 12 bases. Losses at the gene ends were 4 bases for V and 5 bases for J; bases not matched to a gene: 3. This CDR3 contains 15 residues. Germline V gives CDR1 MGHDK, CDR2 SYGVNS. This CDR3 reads CASSGLAGENNEQFF. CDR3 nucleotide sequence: TGTGCCAGCAGTGGACTAGCGGGAGAAAACAATGAGCAGTTCTTC. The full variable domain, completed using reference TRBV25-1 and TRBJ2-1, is EADIYQTPRYLVIGTGKKITLECSQTMGHDKMYWYQQDPGMELHLIHYSYGVNSTEKGDLSSESTVSRIRTEHFPLTLESARPSHTSQYLCASSGLAGENNEQFFGPGTRLTVL.